The 15 T cell receptor beta chains below come from one sample, sequenced in a study of T cell clonality in common variable immunodeficiency. The table came from immunoSEQ multiplex PCR; TCRdb's copy has only in-frame clones and leaves some out. The specimen has around 45,000 clones, none found just once. Sequencing was performed on peripheral blood mononuclear cells. The receptors derive from a person aged 18 to 75 in good health.

This clone was counted at least ten times. With the read ending 3 residues before the CDR3 end, the germline J gene is used to fill in that end. The chain is built from TRBV6-1 and TRBJ1-3; 9 bases match TRBD1. The CDR3 contains 17 residues. Germline V gives CDR1 MNHNS, CDR2 SASEGT. Losses at the gene ends were 2 bases for V and 0 bases for J; bases not matched to a gene: 5. CDR3 loop: CASSEFGTGRSGNTIYF. CDR3 DNA, as far as it was read: TGTGCCAGCAGTGAATTCGGGACAGGGCGCTCTGGAAACACC.

This clone was seen repeatedly, ten times or more. CDR3 sequence: CASSLEDRVVEAFF. The CDR3 bases that were read are TGTGCCAGCAGCTTAGAGGACAGAGTCGTCGAA. The chain is built from TRBV11-1 and TRBJ1-1; TRBD1 might be the D (6 bases). The sequence runs out 3 residues before the end of the CDR3; the remainder is reconstructed from the germline J gene. The CDR3 sequence is 14 residues long. Germline lookup yields CDR1 SGHAT and CDR2 FQDESV (reference sequence). The variable domain in full, with the rest retrieved from reference TRBV11-1 and TRBJ1-1, is EAEVAQSPRYKITEKSQAVAFWCDPISGHATLYWYRQILGQGPELLVQFQDESVVDDSQLPKDRFSAERLKGVDSTLKIQPAELGDSAMYLCASSLEDRVVEAFFGQGTRLTVV.

This clone showed up many times. The read gets to within 3 residues of the CDR3 end, and the germline J gene fills in the rest. This chain joins TRBV19 and TRBJ2-1, with a weak D call TRBD2 (5 bases). The CDR3 covers 16 residues. Trimming took off 5 bases at V and 0 bases at J, with 14 bases between the two ends. From germline, CDR1 is LNHDA and CDR2 SQIVND (reference sequence). CDR3 in amino acids: CASSQRAKTSYNEQFF. The part of the CDR3 DNA that was read is TGTGCCAGTAGTCAGAGGGCTAAGACCTCCTACAATGAG.

This clone has at least ten counts. The read terminates 3 residues before the CDR3 end, so the remaining end is supplied by the germline J gene. Other DNA sequences in this sample translate to the same CDR3. The J gene is TRBJ1-1, the V gene TRBV7-2; D perhaps matches TRBD1 (5 bases). The CDR3 is 14 residues long. Trimming took 7 bases from V and 3 from J, leaving 15 bases between them. CDR1 and CDR2 from the germline V gene are SGHTA and FQGNSA. The part of the CDR3 DNA that was read is TGTGCCAGCACCCTCATGGGGACTTACACTGAA. It specifies CASTLMGTYTE. The full CDR3 reads CASTLMGTYTEAFF.

The sample holds many counts of this clone. The CDR3 end lies 3 residues beyond the end of the read and is filled in from the germline J gene. This rearrangement joins TRBV19 to TRBJ1-5; no firm D call. Per germline, CDR1 LNHDA and CDR2 SQIVND (reference sequence). The V and J ends lost 4 bases and 0 bases respectively, with 7 bases between them. The CDR3 loop spans 14 amino acids. Incomplete CDR3 DNA: TGTGCCAGTAGTAGTACGGGTAGCAATCAGCCC. It is translated as CASSSTGSNQP. The whole CDR3 is CASSSTGSNQPQHF.

This clone was seen repeatedly, ten times or more. Here the CDR3 reads CASSLSNSYNSPLHF. CDR3 DNA, as far as it was read: TGTGCCAGCAGCTTAAGCAACTCCTATAATTCACCC. V usage is TRBV7-2 and J usage is TRBJ1-6, with D unclear. The sequence runs out 3 residues before the end of the CDR3; the remainder is reconstructed from the germline J gene. Germline V gives CDR1 SGHTA, CDR2 FQGNSA. The CDR3 totals 15 residues. Trimming removed 2 bases at V and 0 bases at J, with 5 bases between.

Ten or more counts support this clone. The CDR3 goes on 3 residues after the read ends, and that part is filled in from the germline J gene. The chain employs TRBV3-1 (or the pseudogene TRBV3-2) and TRBJ2-1, with 9 bases identical to TRBD2. The ends lost 0 bases at V and 9 bases at J; junction bases unmatched: 6. Germline assignment: CDR1 LGHDT and CDR2 YNNKEL (reference sequence). This CDR3 is built from 15 residues. The part of the CDR3 DNA that was read is TGTGCCAGCAGCCAAGAACTAGCGGGCCATCGTGAG. This encodes CASSQELAGHRE. The full CDR3 protein reads CASSQELAGHREQFF.

This clone was seen many times. Read data end 3 residues before the CDR3 end; the end is taken from the germline J gene. This chain connects TRBV20-1 to TRBJ1-2, with a tentative D call TRBD1 (5 bases). V shed 6 bases and J shed 2 bases, with 19 bases lying between them. This CDR3 has 15 residues. Germline CDR1 DFQATT, CDR2 SNEGSKA (reference sequence). The part of the CDR3 DNA that was read is TGCAGTGCCACGCCCTTTACAGGCCTAAACTATGGC. The encoded protein is CSATPFTGLNYG. The entire CDR3 protein is CSATPFTGLNYGYTF.

This clone was picked up many times. The read ends 3 residues shy of where the CDR3 ends; the end is completed using the germline J gene. J is TRBJ2-2 and V is TRBV4-2; D possibly corresponds to TRBD1 (5 bases). Germline CDR1 and CDR2: LGHNA and YNFKEQ. The ends were cut back, 4 bases at V and 0 bases at J, with 15 bases in the middle. This CDR3 is built from 17 residues. The CDR3 region is CASSPLVWTTNTGELFF. The covered CDR3 bases are TGTGCCAGCAGCCCACTCGTATGGACAACGAACACCGGGGAG.

This clone was recorded many times. The CDR3 is cut off 3 residues early in the read; its end comes from the germline J gene. The V gene is TRBV29-1, the J gene TRBJ2-1; 7 positions match TRBD2. CDR3 length: 11 residues. V lost 7 bases to trimming and J lost 4 bases; unmatched junction nucleotides: 1. Germline V lookup: CDR1 SQVTM, CDR2 ANQGSEA. CDR3 DNA (partial): TGCAGCGGGCGGGGGTACAATGAG. Translation: CSGRGYNE. The complete CDR3 reads CSGRGYNEQFF.

In its sample, this clone was seen many times. The CDR3 is cut off 3 residues early in the read; its end comes from the germline J gene. This chain links TRBV7-2 with TRBJ1-6; weak D call: TRBD1 (5 bases). This CDR3 region has 15 residues. Trimming shortened V by 0 bases and J by 7 bases, and 10 bases separated the two germline ends. Looked up from germline, CDR1 is SGHTA and CDR2 is FQGNSA. The CDR3 bases that were read are TGTGCCAGCAGCTTAGCGGGCAAGGGGAATTCACCC. Translating gives CASSLAGKGNSP. The entire CDR3 protein is CASSLAGKGNSPLHF. The variable domain in full, completed from reference TRBV7-2 and TRBJ1-6, reads GAGVSQSPSNKVTEKGKDVELRCDPISGHTALYWYRQSLGQGLEFLIYFQGNSAPDKSGLPSDRFSAERTGGSVSTLTIQRTQQEDSAVYLCASSLAGKGNSPLHFGNGTRLTVT.

There are many counts of this clone. The read is 3 residues too short to cover the CDR3 end, so that end is filled in from the germline J gene. The rearrangement links TRBV6-4 to TRBJ2-3; 8 bases match TRBD2. There are 14 residues in the CDR3. V trimming: 3 bases; J trimming: 1 base; junction bases outside the gene matches: 0. Per germline, CDR1 MRHNA and CDR2 SNTAGT. CDR3 bases read: TGTGCCAGCAGTGAAGCGGGAGGCACAGATACG. Protein sequence: CASSEAGGTDT. The whole CDR3 protein is CASSEAGGTDTQYF.

There are many counts of this clone. The read is 3 residues too short to cover the CDR3 end, so that end is filled in from the germline J gene. The chain couples TRBV2 to TRBJ2-1; TRBD2 matches 13 bases. Trimming removed 6 bases from V and 4 bases from J; junction bases left unmatched: 3. Looked up from germline, CDR1 is SNHLY and CDR2 is FYNNEI. The CDR3 loop spans 15 amino acids. CDR3 sequence reads: CASRETSGGYNEQFF. The part of the CDR3 DNA that was read is TGTGCCAGCAGGGAGACTAGCGGGGGGTACAATGAG.

This clone was seen many times. The read terminates 3 residues before the CDR3 end, so the remaining end is supplied by the germline J gene. This sequence joins TRBV9 and TRBJ1-2; 8 bases map to TRBD1. The CDR3 spans 13 residues. Germline V gives CDR1 SGDLS, CDR2 YYNGEE. The CDR3 bases that were read are TGTGCCAGCAGCCCAGGGACAGGACTTAGC. Its translation: CASSPGTGLS. The entire CDR3 protein reads CASSPGTGLSYTF.

This clone was observed many times. The sequenced fragment ends 3 residues before the CDR3 boundary, so the rest is inferred from the germline J gene. This rearrangement joins TRBV19 to TRBJ2-1, with D perhaps TRBD2 (6 bases). The CDR3 length is 13 residues. The V gene lost 3 bases and the J gene lost 8 bases, with 11 bases spanning the gap. Germline V gene data show CDR1 as LNHDA and CDR2 as SQIVND (reference sequence). CDR3 bases read: TGTGCCAGTAGTATTTCTTCGGGGGATGAG. Amino acid sequence: CASSISSGDE. The CDR3 as a whole reads CASSISSGDEQFF.